These T cell receptor beta chains were read from a single sample in a study of T-cell memory formation after mild COVID-19. MiXCR, applied by TCRdb to the 5' RACE reads, yields one record per CDR3 protein. The data hold 250,000 to 300,000 distinct CDR3 sequences, with 15% to 20% observed a single time. What was sequenced was PBMCs or a T cell subset sorted from them (not recorded which). These receptors were collected from a man aged 18 to 30 who had mild COVID-19 (a few samples of this study predate the infection). Cell type and time point are not known. Both conserved end residues are part of each CDR3. Each record gives: V gene, D gene, CDR3 length, J gene, clone size, CDR3 protein, CDR3 DNA. The D gene is left open where the match is weak. Clone size appears in some rows only: once, few, many, or a class for an expanded clone.

>TRBV6-5|TRBD1|14|TRBJ2-7|.
CASTGRTGSHEQYF
TGTGCCAGCACGGGTCGGACAGGGAGCCACGAGCAGTACTTC
>TRBV7-9|.|14|TRBJ2-7|.
CASTPTGFSYEQYF
TGTGCCAGCACCCCGACAGGATTCTCCTACGAGCAGTACTTC
>TRBV5-1|.|12|TRBJ1-2|many
CASSLEGLGYTF
TGCGCCAGCAGCTTGGAGGGGCTCGGCTACACCTTC
>TRBV9|.|15|TRBJ2-2|few
CASSVGGRNTGELFF
TGTGCCAGCAGCGTAGGTGGGCGAAACACCGGGGAGCTGTTTTTT
>TRBV29-1|.|13|TRBJ1-5|few
CSVAVGSNQPQHF
TGCAGCGTTGCGGTAGGAAGCAATCAGCCCCAGCATTTT
>TRBV6-1|.|15|TRBJ2-6|once
CASSQTFSGANVLTF
TGTGCCAGCAGTCAAACTTTCTCTGGGGCCAACGTCCTGACTTTC
>TRBV20-1|.|14|TRBJ1-2|few
CSARDGGSGWGYTF
TGCAGTGCTAGAGATGGGGGTAGTGGATGGGGCTACACCTTC
>TRBV12-3/TRBV12-4|TRBD1|14|TRBJ2-7|.
CASSWDRAPYEQYF
TGTGCCAGCAGCTGGGACAGGGCCCCCTACGAGCAGTACTTC
>TRBV7-2|TRBD2|15|TRBJ2-5|.
CASSTGLAGQETQYF
TGTGCCAGCAGCACCGGACTAGCGGGTCAGGAGACCCAGTACTTC
>TRBV15|TRBD2|16|TRBJ2-1|few
CATSRYGTSGGNEQFF
TGTGCCACCAGCAGGTACGGGACTAGCGGTGGGAATGAGCAGTTCTTC
>TRBV20-1|.|15|TRBJ2-3|.
CSAAAPAVFTDTQYF
TGCAGTGCTGCGGCACCGGCCGTTTTCACAGATACGCAGTATTTT
>TRBV5-4|TRBD2|16|TRBJ2-1|few
CASRARPLAGRNEQFF
TGTGCCAGCAGAGCCCGTCCACTAGCGGGGCGGAATGAGCAGTTCTTC
>TRBV6-5|.|15|TRBJ1-1|few
CASSYSGAMNTEAFF
TGTGCCAGCAGTTATTCAGGGGCGATGAACACTGAAGCTTTCTTT
>TRBV29-1|TRBD1|14|TRBJ2-3|few
CSVEGQGHTDTQYF
TGCAGCGTAGAGGGACAGGGCCACACAGATACGCAGTATTTT
>TRBV5-1|.|14|TRBJ1-2|few
CASSQDRIYYGYTF
TGCGCCAGCAGCCAAGACAGGATCTACTATGGCTACACCTTC
>TRBV14|TRBD1|17|TRBJ2-2|.
CASSPRVDRGGTGELFF
TGTGCCAGCAGCCCCCGGGTGGACAGGGGGGGCACCGGGGAGCTGTTTTTT
>TRBV5-5|TRBD2|20|TRBJ2-1|.
CASSARGVVAGTSSYNEQFF
TGTGCCAGCAGCGCCCGGGGGGTAGTAGCGGGGACCAGCTCCTACAATGAGCAGTTCTTC
>TRBV12-3/TRBV12-4|.|13|TRBJ1-2|many
CASSFLGAHGYTF
TGTGCCAGCAGTTTCCTAGGGGCGCATGGCTACACCTTC
>TRBV19|.|14|TRBJ1-1|.
CASSIDVINTEAFF
TGTGCCAGTAGTATCGACGTAATAAACACTGAAGCTTTCTTT
>TRBV6-4|.|14|TRBJ2-3|.
CASSDSTGTDTQYF
TGTGCCAGCAGTGACTCGACAGGCACAGATACGCAGTATTTT
>TRBV4-2|.|16|TRBJ2-3|.
CASSQEEGQLTDTQYF
TGTGCCAGCAGCCAAGAGGAGGGACAGCTCACAGATACGCAGTATTTT